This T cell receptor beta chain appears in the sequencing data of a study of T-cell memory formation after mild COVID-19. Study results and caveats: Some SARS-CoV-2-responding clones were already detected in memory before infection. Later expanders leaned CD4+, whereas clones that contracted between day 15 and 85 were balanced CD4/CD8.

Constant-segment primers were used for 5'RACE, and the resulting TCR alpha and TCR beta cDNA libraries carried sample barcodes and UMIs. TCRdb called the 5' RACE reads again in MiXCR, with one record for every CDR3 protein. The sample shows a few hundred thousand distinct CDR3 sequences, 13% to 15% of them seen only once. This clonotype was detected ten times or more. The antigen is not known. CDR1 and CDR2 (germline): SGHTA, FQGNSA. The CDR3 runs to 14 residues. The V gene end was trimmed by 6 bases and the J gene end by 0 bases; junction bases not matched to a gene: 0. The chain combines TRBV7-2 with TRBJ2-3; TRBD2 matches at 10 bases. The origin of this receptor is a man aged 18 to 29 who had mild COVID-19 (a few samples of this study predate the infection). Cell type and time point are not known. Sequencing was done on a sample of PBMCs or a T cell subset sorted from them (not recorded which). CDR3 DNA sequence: TGTGCCAGCAGTAGCGGGGGGAGCACAGATACGCAGTATTTT. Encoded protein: CASSSGGSTDTQYF.